This TCR beta chain came from a study of cytomegalovirus exposure and HLA in healthy donors. For the study at large: Drawn from HLA-typed donors, tens of millions of unique TCRs were held in an early data release.

Donors counted as nominally healthy when sampled, yet unrecorded immune exposures were likely. The PCR contained 60 Vbeta and 13 Jbeta primers. TCRdb's copy holds only in-frame clones and misses some; the assay was immunoSEQ multiplex PCR. The data show under 200,000 clones, with nearly 80% seen just once and 11% to 15% held by the top ten. CDR1 is MNHEY and CDR2 is SVGAGI in the germline V gene. CDR3 size: 15 residues. With 7 bases clipped from V and 0 bases from J, the junction kept 8 bases outside the gene matches. Study-wide findings and caveats: Immune exposure data for these donors was limited to CMV serostatus.

In the case of this clone: Its specificity is unknown.

The clonotype was recovered from a man over 45 in good health and CMV-seropositive. The source material was PBMCs. The rearrangement links TRBV6-5 to TRBJ1-1, with 7 bases that match TRBD1. The CDR3 region has the DNA TGTGCCAGCAACAAACGGGGACAGATGAACACTGAAGCTTTCTTT. Its translation: CASNKRGQMNTEAFF.